One sample yielded the 2 T cell receptor beta chains listed below, sequenced in a study of early T cells in non-severe SARS-CoV-2 infection. From the 5' RACE reads, TCRdb called clonotypes with MiXCR, one entry per CDR3 protein. The sample has roughly 34,000 distinct CDR3 sequences; around 6% are singletons. Sequenced input: whole blood. The receptors derive from an adult who was a healthcare worker with PCR-confirmed SARS-CoV-2 infection or an uninfected control (not recorded which).

A few counts support this clonotype. The chain carries TRBV12-3 or TRBV12-4 and TRBJ2-3; a possible D gene is TRBD1 (8 bases). The germline V and J ends were trimmed by 3 bases and 4 bases, with 14 bases remaining between them. The CDR3 spans 15 residues. As DNA, the CDR3 is TGTGCCAGCAGTTTGAACAGGGGGGGGTCAGATACGCAGTATTTT. It codes for CASSLNRGGSDTQYF.

This clonotype appeared many times. In nucleotides, the CDR3 is TGTGCCAGCAGTTGGCGGGGACAGACAAATTCACCCCTCCACTTT. It specifies CASSWRGQTNSPLHF. The J gene is TRBJ1-6, the V gene TRBV12-3 or TRBV12-4; 7 bases align to TRBD1. V was pared by 4 bases and J by 7 bases, with 7 bases of the junction left unmatched. This CDR3 contains 15 residues.